Following are 13 T cell receptor beta chains from one sample sequenced in a study of technical replicates of blood from several donors (TCRdb year 2017). The library came from the immunoSEQ multiplex PCR assay. What TCRdb holds here is the immuneACCESS table cut down to in-frame rearrangements. Part of the clones is not present; checked against another copy, under half of the missing clones reflect an unresolved V gene, and the others are unexplained. This sample has some 80,000 clones in its table, and around nine tenths of those were observed once. Jointly, the top ten make up 0.39% of the sample. The material sequenced was T cells isolated from PBMCs. Receptor source: a human donor in good health.

This chain links TRBV7-8 with TRBJ2-7; 7 bases align to TRBD1. The length of the CDR3 is 14 residues. V lost 5 bases, J lost 5 bases, and 9 bases stayed unmatched. Germline assignment: CDR1 SGHVS and CDR2 FQNEAQ. DNA of the CDR3: TGTGCCAGCAGCCCCCGGGACAGTAGCAACGAGCAGTACTTC. It encodes CASSPRDSSNEQYF.

V gene TRBV15 combines with J gene TRBJ2-3; TRBD2 matches 9 bases. Germline CDR1 reads LNHNV; CDR2 reads YYDKDF (reference sequence). With 3 bases clipped from V and 2 bases from J, the junction kept 6 bases outside the gene matches. The CDR3 is 16 residues long. The CDR3 nucleotides read TGTGCCACCAGCAGGGCTGGCGGGAGGGCCACAGATACGCAGTATTTT. It codes for CATSRAGGRATDTQYF.

This rearrangement joins TRBV4-1 to TRBJ1-5; tentative D call: TRBD1 (6 bases). Germline V CDR1 and CDR2: MGHRA, YSYEKL. The length of the CDR3 is 19 residues. V was clipped by 0 bases and J by 0 bases, with 18 bases between them. CDR3 coding DNA: TGCGCCAGCAGCCAAGAAGAGGGGTCAGGGGCTTTTAGCAATCAGCCCCAGCATTTT. Its protein product is CASSQEEGSGAFSNQPQHF.

The chain has TRBV7-3 and TRBJ2-7; 15 bases are a match to TRBD2. CDR1 and CDR2 from the germline V gene are SGHTA and FQGTGA. V shed 4 bases and J 7 bases; nucleotides not matched to a gene: 5. CDR3 length: 15 residues. CDR3 nucleotide sequence: TGTGCCAGCAGCTCTGGACTAGCGGGAGGGGGAGAGCAGTACTTC. Translation: CASSSGLAGGGEQYF.

The chain has TRBV25-1 and TRBJ2-7, with D perhaps matching TRBD1 (6 bases). CDR1 is MGHDK, CDR2 SYGVNS, per germline. The CDR3 has 17 residues. The V end lost 6 bases, the J end lost 3 bases, and 24 bases lay between the germline ends. The CDR3 DNA is TGTGCCAGCAGCCCATATGGACAGCTCCCGACTCTCTACGAGCAGTACTTC. Translating gives CASSPYGQLPTLYEQYF.

This rearrangement joins TRBV9 to TRBJ1-2; weak D call: TRBD1 (5 bases). V was pared by 4 bases and J by 5 bases, with 15 bases between. Germline CDR1 SGDLS, CDR2 YYNGEE. There are 14 residues in the CDR3. The chain's CDR3 is CASSPGTGVYGYTF. In nucleotides, the CDR3 is TGTGCCAGCAGCCCAGGGACGGGGGTTTATGGCTACACCTTC.

This chain connects TRBV4-3 to TRBJ1-3; D is ambiguous. Germline loops: CDR1 LGHNA, CDR2 YSLEER. This CDR3 has 13 amino acids. V was shortened by 0 bases and J by 4 bases, with 4 bases between the two germline ends. Here the CDR3 DNA reads TGCGCCAGCAGCCAAGAAATAGGAAACACCATATATTTT. Its translation is CASSQEIGNTIYF.

The chain joins TRBV5-1 to TRBJ2-1; a weak D match, TRBD2 (6 bases). CDR3 length equals 15 residues. Germline V gives CDR1 SGHRS, CDR2 YFSETQ. V dropped 2 bases and J dropped 0 bases, with 9 bases sitting between them. CDR3 protein: CASSLDGSSYNEQFF. CDR3 in DNA: TGCGCCAGCAGCTTAGACGGGAGCTCCTACAATGAGCAGTTCTTC.

This rearrangement joins TRBV10-3 to TRBJ1-1, with D possibly being TRBD1 (6 bases). CDR1 is ENHRY and CDR2 is SYGVKD in the germline V gene. Between the trimmed V and J ends, which lost 7 bases and 3 bases, there was a span of 15 bases. There are 14 residues in the CDR3. CDR3 sequence: CAITGQRQYTEAFF. CDR3 coding DNA: TGTGCCATCACTGGACAGAGGCAGTACACTGAAGCTTTCTTT.

The rearrangement uses TRBV30 and TRBJ1-2; perhaps TRBD1 as D (5 bases). The V end lost 7 bases, the J end lost 1 base, and 10 bases lay between the germline ends. This CDR3 has 12 amino acids. Germline CDR1 and CDR2: GTSNPN and SVGIG (reference sequence). CDR3 nucleotide sequence: TGTGCCTATACAGGAAATAACTATGGCTACACCTTC. Translation: CAYTGNNYGYTF.

The chain uses TRBV5-4 and TRBJ2-5; 10 bases agree with TRBD2. CDR3 size: 15 residues. CDR1 is SGHNT and CDR2 is YYREEE in the germline V gene (reference sequence). The V gene end was trimmed by 0 bases and the J gene end by 4 bases; junction bases not matched to a gene: 3. The CDR3 spells CASSLAASGRETQYF. CDR3 nucleotides: TGTGCCAGCAGCTTGGCCGCTAGCGGGAGAGAGACCCAGTACTTC. The full variable domain, with the rest looked up from reference TRBV5-4 and TRBJ2-5, is ETGVTQSPTHLIKTRGQQVTLRCSSQSGHNTVSWYQQALGQGPQFIFQYYREEENGRGNFPPRFSGLQFPNYSSELNVNALELDDSALYLCASSLAASGRETQYFGPGTRLLVL.

The chain links TRBV5-6 to TRBJ2-7, with 9 nucleotides matching TRBD2. V was pared by 2 bases and J by 3 bases, with 3 bases of the junction left unmatched. The CDR3 has 14 residues. Looked up from germline, CDR1 is SGHDT and CDR2 is YYEEEE. The CDR3 DNA sequence: TGTGCCAGCAGCTTTTGGACTAGCGTCTACGAGCAGTACTTC. It is translated as CASSFWTSVYEQYF.

This sequence joins TRBV6-5 and TRBJ2-7; 7 positions match TRBD2. This CDR3 region has 14 residues. The V and J ends lost 2 bases and 4 bases, in that order; junction bases with no gene match: 5. Per the germline V gene, CDR1 is MNHEY and CDR2 is SVGAGI. CDR3 protein: CASSYREAGYEQYF. The CDR3, as DNA: TGTGCCAGCAGTTACCGGGAGGCGGGATACGAGCAGTACTTC.